The rows below give T cell receptor beta chains drawn from one sample of a study of blood T cell repertoires in COVID-19. Measured with immunoSEQ multiplex PCR; TCRdb has only the in-frame clones, and not every one. The sample includes some 240,000 clones, approximately 85% seen only once; the top ten take around 6.3%. Sample: PBMCs or T cells enriched from blood (not recorded which). These TCRs come from a woman aged 45-65 years who had been exposed to COVID-19. Both conserved end residues are part of each CDR3. Each record gives: D gene, V gene, clone size, J gene, CDR3 protein, CDR3 DNA. D genes are given only for firm matches. Part of the rows lack a size; the others show once, few, many or a class for expanded clones.

>-|TRBV19|-|TRBJ1-1
CASSGLGNTEAFF
TGTGCCAGTTCAGGTCTGGGGAACACTGAAGCTTTCTTT
>-|TRBV19|-|TRBJ2-1
CASTPEGSTDEQFF
TGTGCCAGTACCCCCGAGGGATCTACTGATGAGCAGTTCTTC
>-|TRBV7-2|-|TRBJ1-5
CASSLSSNQPQHF
TGTGCCAGCAGCTTAAGCAGCAATCAGCCCCAGCATTTT
>-|TRBV19|-|TRBJ1-1
CASSIRGAEAFF
TGTGCCAGTAGTATACGGGGGGCTGAAGCTTTCTTT
>-|TRBV27|few|TRBJ1-6
CASSLFVQGGSPLHF
TGTGCCAGCAGTTTATTCGTGCAAGGAGGATCACCCCTCCACTTT
>TRBD1|TRBV29-1|-|TRBJ2-7
CSVVGTGYEQYF
TGCAGCGTTGTCGGGACAGGCTACGAGCAGTACTTC
>TRBD2|TRBV6-5|-|TRBJ2-7
CASRLAGVTYEQYF
TGTGCCAGCAGGTTAGCGGGAGTAACCTACGAGCAGTACTTC
>-|TRBV5-6|-|TRBJ1-4
CASSFGGGGREKLFF
TGTGCCAGCAGCTTTGGAGGCGGGGGGCGGGAAAAACTGTTTTTT
>-|TRBV5-4|-|TRBJ2-2
CASSPGDSTLNTGELFF
TGTGCCAGCAGCCCCGGGGACTCGACCTTGAACACCGGGGAGCTGTTTTTT
>-|TRBV4-3|-|TRBJ1-1
CASSRSQGNTEAFF
TGCGCCAGCAGCCGGTCTCAGGGAAACACTGAAGCTTTCTTT
>-|TRBV18|-|TRBJ1-3
CASSPGGNTIYF
TGTGCCAGCTCACCAGGCGGAAACACCATATATTTT
>-|TRBV5-1|-|TRBJ2-7
CASSLSPGTYEQYF
TGCGCCAGCAGCCTTAGTCCAGGGACCTACGAGCAGTACTTC
>-|TRBV10-3|-|TRBJ1-1
CAIRTGNEGTEAFF
TGTGCCATCAGAACAGGGAATGAAGGCACTGAAGCTTTCTTT
>-|TRBV4-1|-|TRBJ1-1
CASSLIRGGRMNTEAFF
TGCGCCAGCAGCCTGATTCGCGGGGGACGTATGAACACTGAAGCTTTCTTT
>-|TRBV9|-|TRBJ2-5
CASSSSSQETQYF
TGTGCCAGCAGCTCCTCCTCCCAAGAGACCCAGTACTTC
>TRBD1|TRBV19|-|TRBJ1-1
CASSIGQGRTEAFF
TGTGCCAGTAGTATAGGACAGGGACGAACTGAAGCTTTCTTT
>TRBD2|TRBV5-4|-|TRBJ2-1
CASSSGVRTSVLNEQFF
TGTGCCAGCAGCTCCGGGGTTCGGACTAGCGTGCTCAATGAGCAGTTCTTC
>-|TRBV10-3|-|TRBJ1-1
CARPGDDPLFTEAFF
TGTGCCAGACCAGGGGACGACCCCCTCTTCACTGAAGCTTTCTTT
>TRBD1|TRBV19|-|TRBJ1-2
CATRSTGALYGYTF
TGTGCCACCAGATCGACAGGGGCGCTCTATGGCTACACCTTC
>TRBD1|TRBV5-4|-|TRBJ1-3
CASSLMQGARGNTIYF
TGTGCCAGCAGCTTGATGCAGGGGGCGCGTGGAAACACCATATATTTT
>-|TRBV18|few|TRBJ1-2
CASSPRYEGNERGYTF
TGTGCCAGCTCACCACGTTACGAGGGTAATGAGCGTGGCTACACCTTC